This T cell receptor beta chain was profiled in a study of T cell repertoires in cytomegalovirus infection (dated by TCRdb to the late 2010s). Study-level background: Alongside well-studied HLA-B-restricted epitopes, the peptide stimulations were aimed at recently identified HLA-C-restricted CMV epitopes, whose presentation resists viral immunomodulation. The HLA type of each donor mattered for the analysis, because public TCR beta signatures pointed to carriage of CMV infection along with the matching HLA type.

Here is what the overall study found, with its caveats: The ex vivo response was dominated by HLA-C-restricted CMV-specific TCR beta clonotypes, which also provided the single most frequent clonotype in two of eight donors. In both this cohort and an independent approximately 350-donor cohort, the cumulative frequency of public TCR beta family members distinguished carriers of CMV infection plus the relevant HLA type.

In this sample, this clonotype turned up many times. What antigen it recognizes has not been identified. No quality values exist for individual bases; no much larger clone is one base distant. CDR1 and CDR2, per the germline V gene, are MNHEY and SVGAGI. Trimming at the junction amounts to 7 bases on V and 7 bases on J, and the germline ends lie 13 bases apart. The CDR3 holds 12 amino acids from the cysteine to the phenylalanine. Only the CDR3 DNA is retained, 36 bases long and in frame from the first base. Instrument on record: Illumina HiSeq 1500. In TCRdb, the public reads were trimmed at Q25 with fastp and aligned with MiXCR, with productive beta chains retained. Entries that share a CDR3 protein sequence are merged under the most common genes and DNA. In this sample the table shows 110,000 to 150,000 distinct CDR3 sequences, about 31% of which occur a single time. The ten largest clonotypes hold roughly 47% of the sample.

The treatment or condition label, read with the paper, signifies: in vitro stimulation with specific CMV peptide epitopes to enrich CMV-specific T cells. This clonotype was sampled from a human donor in good health (CMV status not recorded). Some clones in this sample may be carry-over from other donors' samples. The V and J segments used are TRBV6-5 and TRBJ1-2, with the D gene too uncertain to name. The source material was CD8+ T cells from cultured PBMCs, sampled from culture after CMV antigen stimulation. The CDR3 protein is CASTLAGGGYTF. The nucleotide sequence reads TGTGCCAGCACCCTGGCAGGTGGTGGCTACACCTTC.